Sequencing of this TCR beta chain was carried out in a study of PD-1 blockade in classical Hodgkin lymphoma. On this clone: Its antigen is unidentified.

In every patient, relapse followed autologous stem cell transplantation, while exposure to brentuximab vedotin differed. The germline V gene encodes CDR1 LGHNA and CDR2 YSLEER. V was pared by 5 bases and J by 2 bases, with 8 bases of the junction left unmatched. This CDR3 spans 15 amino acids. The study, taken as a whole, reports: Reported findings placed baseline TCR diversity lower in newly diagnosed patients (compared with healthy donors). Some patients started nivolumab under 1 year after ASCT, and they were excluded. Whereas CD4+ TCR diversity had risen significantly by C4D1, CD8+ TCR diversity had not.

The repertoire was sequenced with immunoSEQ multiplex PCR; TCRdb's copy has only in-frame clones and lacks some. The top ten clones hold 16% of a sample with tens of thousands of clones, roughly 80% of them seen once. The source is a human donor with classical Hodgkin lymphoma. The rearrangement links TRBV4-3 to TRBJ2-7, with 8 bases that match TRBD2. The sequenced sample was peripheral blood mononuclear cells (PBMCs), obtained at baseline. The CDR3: CASSFEREPTYEQYF. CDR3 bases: TGCGCCAGCAGCTTCGAGCGGGAGCCAACCTACGAGCAGTACTTC.